A single T cell receptor beta chain is shown here with its context. This CDR3 is 15 amino acids long. Trimming cost V 4 bases and J 5 bases; bases outside gene matches: 10. Germline V lookup: CDR1 SGHRS, CDR2 YFSETQ. The record originates from a study of blood T cell repertoires in COVID-19. Overall study context: Some COVID-19 samples were acute and others convalescent; all came from the United States, Italy and Spain. Sources were T cells, B-cell-depleted T cells, or PBMCs; the material itself was cDNA or gDNA.

In the authors' workflow: Estimated nucleated cell counts came from reference gene primer amplification. Sequencing was performed with immunoSEQ multiplex PCR; in TCRdb, only in-frame clones are kept and a portion is missing. The V and J calls and the clone size are those of that table, but D and trimming were determined from the DNA. The sample contains 130,000 to 150,000 clones, roughly 89% of which appear only once. V and J are TRBV5-1 and TRBJ2-7; 9 bases are shared with TRBD1. The material sequenced was peripheral blood. The clonotype comes from a woman between 50 and 59 years old with acute or convalescent COVID-19. CDR3 in DNA: TGCGCCAGCAGCAGGGCCCGGGACAGGGATAACGAGCAGTACTTC. Translation gives CASSRARDRDNEQYF.